Listed here is a single T cell receptor beta chain. The antigen is not known. An Oncomine TCR Beta short-read assay was used to sequence the DNA from cultured CD4+ T cells. TCRdb passed the PCR reads through MiXCR, listing each CDR3 protein once. The sample has around 20,000 distinct CDR3 sequences, approximately 33% seen once. CDR1 DFQATT and CDR2 SNEGSKA come from the germline V gene (reference sequence). The CDR3 has 14 amino acids. The trim removed 6 bases at V and 3 bases at J, leaving 11 bases unmatched. Indicated time point: late sampling 161 to 241 days after vaccination in three convalescent patients. The treatment: approximately nine-day PBMC culture with coronavirus spike peptide pools or control peptides (ViraFEST assay). It was after more than 9 days of culture that CD4+ T cells were isolated by negative selection. These data belong to a study of vaccination and CD4 T cells after COVID-19. On the study more broadly: Nasal swab PCR detected SARS-CoV-2 in convalescent patients, who comprised about 9 mild cases and one severe case. Controls used CEFX viral epitopes (positive), HIV-1 Nef peptides (negative), or no peptide.

The chain has TRBV20-1 and TRBJ2-7, with TRBD1 identical over 7 bases. This receptor was identified in a human donor who had recovered from COVID-19. This specimen was CD4+ T cells from blood, cultured in vitro, taken about 7 months after SARS-CoV-2 vaccination. The CDR3 DNA reads TGCAGTGCCGAGCGCCCACAGGGGCACTACGAGCAGTACTTC. Translating gives CSAERPQGHYEQYF.